Listed here are 2 T cell receptor beta chains from one sample, sequenced in a study of blood T cell repertoires in COVID-19. This table comes from immunoSEQ multiplex PCR, and its TCRdb copy is limited to in-frame clones, with some not included. This table has 200,000 to 250,000 clones, approximately 84% appearing once. Input material: peripheral blood. These receptor sequences come from a man between 35 and 55 years old with acute or convalescent COVID-19.

This clone was picked up one time. The chain uses TRBV29-1 and TRBJ1-2, with 7 bases that match TRBD1. This CDR3 region has 13 residues. V lost 3 bases, J lost 8 bases, and 9 bases stayed unmatched. Germline CDR1 reads SQVTM; CDR2 reads ANQGSEA. Here the CDR3 reads CSVERDSLWGYTF. The CDR3 DNA follows: TGCAGCGTTGAGCGGGACAGTCTATGGGGCTACACCTTC.

This chain links TRBV7-9 with TRBJ2-2; the D gene is possibly TRBD2 (5 bases). Germline CDR1 is SEHNR and CDR2 is FQNEAQ (reference sequence). CDR3 length: 16 amino acids. Trimming removed 1 base from V and 6 bases from J, with 15 bases in between. The CDR3 loop is CASSLVGSGIAGELFF. As DNA, the CDR3 is TGTGCCAGCAGCTTAGTGGGATCGGGAATCGCCGGGGAGCTGTTTTTT.